Following are 7 T cell receptor beta chains from one sample sequenced in a study of spatial heterogeneity in lung cancer. Notes on the study in general: Mutation counts in tumors were tracked by counts of expanded intratumoral alpha and beta TCRs.

Which antigens these TCRs recognize remains unknown. Sample time point: sample taken at primary tumor resection. A single record per CDR3 protein comes from TCRdb applying MiXCR to the 5' RACE reads. The sample records fewer than 15,000 distinct CDR3 sequences, approximately 3% being singletons. The source material was lung tumor tissue, sampled at surgery. Every receptor here comes from a male donor with early-stage non-small cell lung cancer.

About this clonotype itself: A read error is possible here, since a much larger clone lies one base away. The chain joins TRBV7-2 to TRBJ2-1, with 12 bases fitting TRBD2. Germline CDR1 reads SGHTA; CDR2 reads FQGNSA. The CDR3 contains 14 residues. The CDR3 DNA follows: TGTGCCAGCAGCTTATCCTGGACTAGCGGGGAGCAGTTATTC. Protein sequence: CASSLSWTSGEQLF.

This clonotype was counted ten times or more. The chain recombines TRBV2 with TRBJ2-5; TRBD1 might be the D (6 bases). The CDR3 runs to 14 residues. Germline CDR1 reads SNHLY; CDR2 reads FYNNEI. V lost 9 bases and J 4 bases, leaving 18 bases between the germline ends. For the CDR3, the DNA is TGTGCCAGTCTACGCGTACAGGGTAGAGAGACCCAGTACTTC. Protein: CASLRVQGRETQYF.

This clonotype was counted many times. The gene calls are TRBV5-4 and TRBJ2-3; D is unresolved. Germline V gene data show CDR1 as SGHNT and CDR2 as YYREEE (reference sequence). V was trimmed by 2 bases and J by 0 bases, leaving 4 bases between them. This CDR3 is 13 amino acids long. CDR3 sequence: CASSFRSTDTQYF. As DNA, the CDR3 is TGTGCCAGCAGCTTCCGGAGCACAGATACGCAGTATTTT.

This clonotype was counted a few times. J is TRBJ1-5 and V is TRBV24-1; 11 nucleotides align to TRBD1. The junction had 6 bases not matched to a gene; V was cut back by 1 base and J by 8 bases. The germline V gene encodes CDR1 KGHDR and CDR2 SFDVKD. CDR3 length: 16 amino acids. CDR3 amino acids: CATSDLIWTGGEPQHF. The DNA for the CDR3 is TGTGCCACCAGTGATTTAATCTGGACAGGGGGCGAGCCCCAGCATTTT.

This clonotype appeared many times. The V call is TRBV20-1, the J call TRBJ2-1; D perhaps matches TRBD2 (6 bases). The germline V and J ends were trimmed by 0 bases and 3 bases, with 12 bases remaining between them. Germline V gene lookup returns CDR1 DFQATT and CDR2 SNEGSKA (reference sequence). The CDR3 contains 15 residues. This chain's CDR3 is CSAREGGVDYNEQFF. The CDR3 bases are TGCAGTGCTAGAGAGGGCGGGGTCGACTACAATGAGCAGTTCTTC.

This clonotype was found many times. The chain has TRBV7-8 and TRBJ2-3, with 10 bases lining up with TRBD1. J was trimmed by 4 bases and V by 4 bases; bases with no gene match: 17. The CDR3 runs to 19 residues. Germline-derived CDR1 and CDR2 are SGHVS and FQNEAQ. CDR3 DNA: TGTGCCAGCAGCTCCCAGCGCTTTTTGACAGGGGGCCGAGCAGATACGCAGTATTTT. Protein product: CASSSQRFLTGGRADTQYF. Looking up the rest from reference TRBV7-8 and TRBJ2-3 gives the full variable domain: GAGVSQSPRYKVAKRGQDVALRCDPISGHVSLFWYQQALGQGPEFLTYFQNEAQLDKSGLPSDRFFAERPEGSVSTLKIQRTQQEDSAVYLCASSSQRFLTGGRADTQYFGPGTRLTVL.

This clonotype was detected ten times or more. The chain is built from TRBV24-1 and TRBJ2-7; D is perhaps TRBD1 (6 bases). CDR1 is KGHDR, CDR2 SFDVKD, per germline. There are 13 residues in the CDR3. Trimming removed 7 bases at V and 0 bases at J, with 9 bases between. CDR3 loop: CATSGTHSYEQYF. The CDR3 coding sequence is TGTGCCACCAGCGGGACACACTCCTACGAGCAGTACTTC.